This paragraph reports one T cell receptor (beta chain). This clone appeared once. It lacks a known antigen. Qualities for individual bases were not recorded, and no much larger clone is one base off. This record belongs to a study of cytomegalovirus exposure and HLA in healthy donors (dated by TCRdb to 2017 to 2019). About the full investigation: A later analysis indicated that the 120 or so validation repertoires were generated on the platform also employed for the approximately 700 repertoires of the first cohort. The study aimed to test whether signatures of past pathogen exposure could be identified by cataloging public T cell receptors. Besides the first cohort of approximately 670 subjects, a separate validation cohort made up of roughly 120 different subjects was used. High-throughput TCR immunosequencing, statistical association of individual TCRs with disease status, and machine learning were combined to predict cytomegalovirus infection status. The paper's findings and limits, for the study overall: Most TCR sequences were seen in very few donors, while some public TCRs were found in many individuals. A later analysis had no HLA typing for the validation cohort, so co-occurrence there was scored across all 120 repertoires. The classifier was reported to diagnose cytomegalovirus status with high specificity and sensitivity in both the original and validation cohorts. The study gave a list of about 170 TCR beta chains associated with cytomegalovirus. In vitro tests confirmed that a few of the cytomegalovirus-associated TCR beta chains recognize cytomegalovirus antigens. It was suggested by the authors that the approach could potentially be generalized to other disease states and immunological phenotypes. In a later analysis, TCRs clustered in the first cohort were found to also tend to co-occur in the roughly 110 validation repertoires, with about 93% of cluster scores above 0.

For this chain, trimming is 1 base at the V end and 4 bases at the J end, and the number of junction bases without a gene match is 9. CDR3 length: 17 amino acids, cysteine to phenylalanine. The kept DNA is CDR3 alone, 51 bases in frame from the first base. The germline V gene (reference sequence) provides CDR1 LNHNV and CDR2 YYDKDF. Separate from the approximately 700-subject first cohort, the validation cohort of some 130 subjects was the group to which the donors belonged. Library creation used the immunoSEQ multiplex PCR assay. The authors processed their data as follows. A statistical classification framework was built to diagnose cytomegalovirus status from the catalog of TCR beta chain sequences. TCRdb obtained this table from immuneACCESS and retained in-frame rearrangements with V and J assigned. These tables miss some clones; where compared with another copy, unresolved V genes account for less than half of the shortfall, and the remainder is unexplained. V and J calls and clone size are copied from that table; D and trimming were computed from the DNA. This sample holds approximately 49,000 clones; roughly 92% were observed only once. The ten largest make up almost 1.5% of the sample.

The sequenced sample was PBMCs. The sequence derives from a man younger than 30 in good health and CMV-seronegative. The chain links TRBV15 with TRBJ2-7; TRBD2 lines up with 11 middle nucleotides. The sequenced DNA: TGTGCCACCAGCAGAGTTGGGTTTGCTAGCGGGAGGTACGAGCAGTACTTC. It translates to CATSRVGFASGRYEQYF. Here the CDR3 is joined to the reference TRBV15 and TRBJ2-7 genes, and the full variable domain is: DAMVIQNPRYQVTQFGKPVTLSCSQTLNHNVMYWYQQKSSQAPKLLFHYYDKDFNNEADTPDNFQSRRPNTSFCFLDIRSPGLGDTAMYLCATSRVGFASGRYEQYFGPGTRLTVT.